The 11 T cell receptor beta chains below all came from one sample that was sequenced in a study of tumor-infiltrating lymphocytes in primary liver carcinoma. Making TCR beta cDNA involved approximately 510 ng total RNA and a constant-region primer. Each TCR beta library was derived from three nested multiplex PCR rounds that employed slightly modified ARM-PCR. The first two PCR rounds, nine to ten cycles each, used TRBV1-TRBV30 forward primers and a C-beta reverse primer. Each CDR3 protein is one row after TCRdb ran MiXCR on the multiplex PCR reads. The repertoire holds 300,000 to 400,000 distinct CDR3 sequences, approximately 64% seen once, with roughly 6% in the top ten. They got blood RNA out of unsorted whole blood and also pulled out germline DNA. The source material was peripheral blood. These receptors were collected from a man between 40 and 49 years old with primary liver carcinoma and hepatitis B virus infection.

This clonotype was found a few times. The J gene is TRBJ1-1, the V gene TRBV5-1, with D hard to call. V was pared by 1 base and J by 0 bases, with 13 bases between. This CDR3 is built from 16 residues. Germline assignment: CDR1 SGHRS and CDR2 YFSETQ. This chain's CDR3 is CASSLHPAVMNTEAFF. The CDR3 DNA reads TGCGCCAGCAGCTTGCATCCAGCAGTTATGAACACTGAAGCTTTCTTT.

This clonotype was recorded at least ten times. The rearrangement uses TRBV4-1 and TRBJ2-1; TRBD2 aligns across 12 bases. The CDR3 extends over 17 amino acids. Germline V gene sequence: CDR1 MGHRA, CDR2 YSYEKL. V was clipped by 2 bases and J by 0 bases; unmatched bases: 2. The CDR3: CASSQPTSGSSYNEQFF. The CDR3 region has the DNA TGCGCCAGCAGCCAACCGACTAGCGGGAGCTCCTACAATGAGCAGTTCTTC.

This clonotype has only one observation. The chain recombines TRBV4-2 with TRBJ2-3; 7 bases match TRBD2. Germline V lookup: CDR1 LGHNA, CDR2 YNFKEQ. The CDR3 consists of 15 residues. With V trimmed by 2 bases and J by 8 bases, 10 bases remained unmatched. The CDR3 sequence: CASSQWEGCPGTQYF. The CDR3 DNA follows: TGTGCCAGCAGCCAATGGGAGGGATGCCCAGGTACGCAGTATTTT.

Notes on this clonotype: This may come from a read error, since a much larger clone is one base off. The V gene is TRBV6-6, the J gene TRBJ1-2, with D perhaps matching TRBD1 (6 bases). The CDR3 is made up of 13 amino acids. The germline V gene has CDR1 MNHNY and CDR2 SVGAGI (reference sequence). The CDR3 bases are TGTGCCAACAGTTACCTCCAGGGGTATGGCTACACCTTC. As protein: CANSYLQGYGYTF.

The count of this clonotype is one. A junction boundary mismatches the germline segment, possibly from a read error. The genes are TRBV6-2 or TRBV6-3 and TRBJ2-5; 9 nucleotides agree with TRBD1. The CDR3 is 15 amino acids. Germline CDR1 and CDR2: MNHEY and SVGEGT. Here the CDR3 DNA reads TGTGCCAGCAGGGGGACAGGGTGGTACCAAGAGATCCAGTACTTC. It is translated as CASRGTGWYQEIQYF.

In this sample, this clonotype turned up many times. The chain links TRBV6-1 to TRBJ2-3, with D tentatively TRBD2 (6 bases). Trimming cost V 8 bases and J 0 bases, with 9 bases left between them. The CDR3 is made up of 13 amino acids. The germline CDR1 and CDR2 sequences are MNHNS and SASEGT. The CDR3 reads CASLAVSTDTQYF. For the CDR3, the DNA is TGTGCCAGCTTAGCGGTTAGCACAGATACGCAGTATTTT.

This clonotype has only one observation. At one end, the junction sequence differs from germline, possibly due to a read error. The chain links TRBV25-1 to TRBJ1-6, with D unresolved. Germline-derived CDR1 and CDR2 are MGHDK and SYGVNS. The CDR3 sequence is 15 residues long. CDR3 DNA sequence: TGTACCAGCAGTGATCACATCCCCTATAATTCACCCCTCCACTTT. This translates into CTSSDHIPYNSPLHF.

The chain carries TRBV11-2 and TRBJ2-7; D possibly corresponds to TRBD1 (6 bases). CDR3 size: 14 residues. Deletions cut 5 bases from V and 13 bases from J, with 24 bases between. Germline assignment: CDR1 SGHAT and CDR2 FQNNGV. This chain's CDR3 is CASSLTLTGYEYYF. The CDR3 DNA reads TGTGCCAGCAGCCTAACCCTGACAGGTTACGAGTATTACTTC.

To note about this clonotype: The conserved closing phenylalanine or tryptophan is absent in this CDR3, likely reflecting a read error. This rearrangement joins TRBV11-2 to TRBJ2-3; 8 bases are a match to TRBD2. The germline gives CDR1 SGHAT, CDR2 FQNNGV. This CDR3 has 14 residues. V lost 9 bases to trimming and J lost 0 bases; unmatched junction nucleotides: 5. The DNA for the CDR3 is TGTGCCAGTAGCACGGGAGGGAGCACAGATACGCAGTATTTA. It specifies CASSTGGSTDTQYL.

This chain uses TRBV11-2 with TRBJ2-7; 8 bases align to TRBD1. This CDR3 spans 15 amino acids. Germline trimming cut 2 bases from V and 8 bases from J; bases unmatched to any gene: 11. Germline CDR1 reads SGHAT; CDR2 reads FQNNGV. CDR3 residues: CASSLTLRTGNQQYF. CDR3 sequence (DNA): TGTGCCAGCAGCTTAACCCTCCGGACAGGGAACCAGCAGTACTTC.

Note on this clonotype: This sequence may be a read error, since a much larger clone differs from it by one base. The chain employs TRBV4-1 and TRBJ2-1; 9 bases align to TRBD2. J lost 5 bases, V lost 4 bases, and 12 bases had no gene match. In germline, CDR1 is MGHRA, CDR2 YSYEKL. This CDR3 region has 17 residues. The CDR3 bases are TGCGCCAGCAGCCCCACCGTTCCTAGCGGGATAAACAATGAGCAGTTCTTC. It is translated as CASSPTVPSGINNEQFF.